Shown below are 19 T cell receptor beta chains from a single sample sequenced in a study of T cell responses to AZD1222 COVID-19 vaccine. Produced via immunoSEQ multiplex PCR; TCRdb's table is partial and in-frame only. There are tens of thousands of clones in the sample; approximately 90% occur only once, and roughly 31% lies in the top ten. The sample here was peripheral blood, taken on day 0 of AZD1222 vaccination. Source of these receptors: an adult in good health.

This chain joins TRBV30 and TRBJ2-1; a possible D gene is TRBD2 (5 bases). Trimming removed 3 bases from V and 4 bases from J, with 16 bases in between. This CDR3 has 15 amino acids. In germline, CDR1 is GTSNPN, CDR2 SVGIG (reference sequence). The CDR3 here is CAWSPPPDFYNEQFF. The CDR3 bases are TGTGCCTGGAGCCCCCCCCCGGACTTTTACAATGAGCAGTTCTTC.

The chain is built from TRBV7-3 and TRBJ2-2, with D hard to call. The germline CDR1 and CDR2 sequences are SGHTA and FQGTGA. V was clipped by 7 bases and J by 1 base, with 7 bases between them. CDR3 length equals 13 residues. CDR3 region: CASKNRNTGELFF. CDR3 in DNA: TGTGCCAGCAAGAATAGGAACACCGGGGAGCTGTTTTTT.

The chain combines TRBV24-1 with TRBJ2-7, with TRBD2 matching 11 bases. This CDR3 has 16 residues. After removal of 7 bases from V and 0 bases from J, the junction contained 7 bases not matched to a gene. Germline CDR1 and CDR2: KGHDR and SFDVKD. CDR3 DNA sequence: TGTGCCACCAGGGATAGCGGGAGGGATCCCTCCTACGAGCAGTACTTC. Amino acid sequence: CATRDSGRDPSYEQYF.

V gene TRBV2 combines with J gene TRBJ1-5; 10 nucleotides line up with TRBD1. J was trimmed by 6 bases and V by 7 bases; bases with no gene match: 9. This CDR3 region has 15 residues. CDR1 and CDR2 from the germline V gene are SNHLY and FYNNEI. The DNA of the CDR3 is TGTGCCAGCAAGATGACAGGGGGCACGGGTCAGCCCCAGCATTTT. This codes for CASKMTGGTGQPQHF.

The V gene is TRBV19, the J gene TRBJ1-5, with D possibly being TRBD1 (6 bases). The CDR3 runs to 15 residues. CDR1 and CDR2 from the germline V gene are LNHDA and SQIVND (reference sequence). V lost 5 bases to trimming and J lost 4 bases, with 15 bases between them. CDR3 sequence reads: CASSLRDIQNQPQHF. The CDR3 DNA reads TGTGCCAGTAGTTTAAGGGACATTCAGAATCAGCCCCAGCATTTT.

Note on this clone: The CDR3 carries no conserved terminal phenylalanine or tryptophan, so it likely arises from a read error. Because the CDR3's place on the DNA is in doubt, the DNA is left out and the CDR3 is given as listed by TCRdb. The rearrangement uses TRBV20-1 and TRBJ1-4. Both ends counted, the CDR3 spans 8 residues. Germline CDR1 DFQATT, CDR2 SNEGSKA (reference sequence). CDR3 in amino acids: CSVIWCTY.

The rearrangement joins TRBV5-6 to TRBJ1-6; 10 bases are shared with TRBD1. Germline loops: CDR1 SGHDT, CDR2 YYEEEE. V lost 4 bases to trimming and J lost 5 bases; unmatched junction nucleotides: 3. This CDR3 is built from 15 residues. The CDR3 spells CASSPGTGDNSPLHF. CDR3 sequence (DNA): TGTGCCAGCAGCCCGGGGACAGGGGATAATTCACCCCTCCACTTT. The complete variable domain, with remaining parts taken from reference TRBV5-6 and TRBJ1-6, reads DAGVTQSPTHLIKTRGQQVTLRCSPKSGHDTVSWYQQALGQGPQFIFQYYEEEERQRGNFPDRFSGHQFPNYSSELNVNALLLGDSALYLCASSPGTGDNSPLHFGNGTRLTVT.

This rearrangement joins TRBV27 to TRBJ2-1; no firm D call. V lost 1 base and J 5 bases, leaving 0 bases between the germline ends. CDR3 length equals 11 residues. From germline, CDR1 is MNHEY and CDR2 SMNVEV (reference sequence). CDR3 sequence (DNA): TGTGCCAGCAGTTTATACAATGAGCAGTTCTTC. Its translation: CASSLYNEQFF.

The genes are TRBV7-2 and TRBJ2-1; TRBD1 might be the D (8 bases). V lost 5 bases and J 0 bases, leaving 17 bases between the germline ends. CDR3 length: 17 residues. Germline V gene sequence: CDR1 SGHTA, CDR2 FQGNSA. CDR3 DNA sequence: TGTGCCAGCAGCCCCAGGGGGCGGGGGTTCTCCTACAATGAGCAGTTCTTC. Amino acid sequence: CASSPRGRGFSYNEQFF.

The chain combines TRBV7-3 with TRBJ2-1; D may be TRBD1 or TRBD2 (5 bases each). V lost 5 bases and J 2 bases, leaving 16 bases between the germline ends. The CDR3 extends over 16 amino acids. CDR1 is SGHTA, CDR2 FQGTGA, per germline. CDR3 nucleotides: TGTGCCAGCAGCCAGAGCCGGGACCCTCCCTACAATGAGCAGTTCTTC. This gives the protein CASSQSRDPPYNEQFF.

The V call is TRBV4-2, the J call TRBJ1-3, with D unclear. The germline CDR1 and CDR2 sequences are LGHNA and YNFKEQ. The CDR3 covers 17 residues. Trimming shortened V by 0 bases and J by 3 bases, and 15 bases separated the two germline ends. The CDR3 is CASSQEGSDPFGNTIYF. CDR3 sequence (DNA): TGTGCCAGCAGCCAAGAAGGATCGGATCCTTTTGGAAACACCATATATTTT.

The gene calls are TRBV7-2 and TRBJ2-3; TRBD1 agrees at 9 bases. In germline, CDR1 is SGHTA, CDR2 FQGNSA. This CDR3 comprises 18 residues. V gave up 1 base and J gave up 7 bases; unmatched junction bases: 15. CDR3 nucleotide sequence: TGTGCCAGCAGCTTAGTAACCCCGGGACAGGGAAAACGAAATACGCAGTATTTT. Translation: CASSLVTPGQGKRNTQYF.

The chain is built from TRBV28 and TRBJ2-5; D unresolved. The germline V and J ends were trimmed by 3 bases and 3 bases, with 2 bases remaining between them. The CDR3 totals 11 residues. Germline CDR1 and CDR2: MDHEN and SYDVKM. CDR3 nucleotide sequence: TGTGCCAGCAGTTTTGAAGAGACCCAGTACTTC. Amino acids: CASSFEETQYF.

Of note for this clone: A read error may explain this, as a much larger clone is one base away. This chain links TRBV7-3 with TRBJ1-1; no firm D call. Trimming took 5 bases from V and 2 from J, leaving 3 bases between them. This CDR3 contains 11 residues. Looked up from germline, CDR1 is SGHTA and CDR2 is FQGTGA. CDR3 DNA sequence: TGTGCCAGCAGCGATAACACTGAAGCTTTCTTT. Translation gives CASSDNTEAFF.

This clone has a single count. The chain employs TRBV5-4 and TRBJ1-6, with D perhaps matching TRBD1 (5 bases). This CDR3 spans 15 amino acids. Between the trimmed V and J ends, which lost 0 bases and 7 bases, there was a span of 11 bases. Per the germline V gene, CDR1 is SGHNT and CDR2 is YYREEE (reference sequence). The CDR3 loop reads CASSLAGRDNSPLHF. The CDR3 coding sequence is TGTGCCAGCAGCTTGGCCGGGAGGGACAATTCACCCCTCCACTTT.

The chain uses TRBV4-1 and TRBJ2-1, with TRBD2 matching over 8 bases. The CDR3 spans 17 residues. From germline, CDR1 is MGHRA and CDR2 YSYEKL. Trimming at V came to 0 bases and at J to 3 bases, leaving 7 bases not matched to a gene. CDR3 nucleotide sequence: TGCGCCAGCAGCCAAGAAGGGGCGAGCGGGAGCTACAATGAGCAGTTCTTC. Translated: CASSQEGASGSYNEQFF.

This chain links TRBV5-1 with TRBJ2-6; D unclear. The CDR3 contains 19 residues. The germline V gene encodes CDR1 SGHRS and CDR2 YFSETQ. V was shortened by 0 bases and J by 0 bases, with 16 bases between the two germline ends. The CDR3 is CASSLGPQKALSGANVLTF. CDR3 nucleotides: TGCGCCAGCAGCTTGGGACCACAAAAGGCCCTCTCTGGGGCCAACGTCCTGACTTTC. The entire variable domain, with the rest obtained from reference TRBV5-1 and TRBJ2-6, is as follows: KAGVTQTPRYLIKTRGQQVTLSCSPISGHRSVSWYQQTPGQGLQFLFEYFSETQRNKGNFPGRFSGRQFSNSRSEMNVSTLELGDSALYLCASSLGPQKALSGANVLTFGAGSRLTVL.

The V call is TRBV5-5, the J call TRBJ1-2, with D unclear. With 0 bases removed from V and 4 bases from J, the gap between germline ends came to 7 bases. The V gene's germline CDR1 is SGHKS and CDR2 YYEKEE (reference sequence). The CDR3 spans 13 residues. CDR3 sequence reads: CASSLDGSYGYTF. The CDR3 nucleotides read TGTGCCAGCAGCTTGGACGGTTCCTATGGCTACACCTTC.

The CDR3 region has the DNA TGTGCCAGCAGTTTCAGACAGAACACTGAAGCTTTCTTT. Its protein product is CASSFRQNTEAFF. The rearrangement joins TRBV28 to TRBJ1-1; D is ambiguous. This CDR3 has 13 residues. Trimming pared 3 bases from V and 1 base from J, leaving 6 bases between. Germline V gene lookup returns CDR1 MDHEN and CDR2 SYDVKM.